This T cell receptor (beta chain) was found in a study of blood T cell repertoires in COVID-19. Across the whole study: Samples came from the United States, Italy and Spain, spanning acute and convalescent COVID-19. T cells, B-cell-depleted T cells, or PBMCs supplied cDNA or gDNA.

CDR3 size: 17 residues. V was clipped by 6 bases and J by 2 bases; unmatched bases: 9. Germline V gene lookup returns CDR1 MDHEN and CDR2 SYDVKM. In the original analysis: Cell counts per sample came from amplifying reference gene primers. The protocol was immunoSEQ multiplex PCR, while the TCRdb copy is restricted to in-frame clones and leaves out a portion. V and J calls and clone size are copied from that table; D and trimming were computed from the DNA. This sample carries 50,000 to 65,000 clones, about 66% of them seen once, and the ten largest clones take roughly 49%. There are a few counts of this clone. Cohorts were determined from participant-reported clinical history.

The origin of this receptor is a woman aged 55-69 years who had been exposed to COVID-19. Sequencing was carried out using PBMCs or T cells enriched from blood (not recorded which). V gene TRBV28 combines with J gene TRBJ2-4; 11 bases match TRBD1. CDR3: CASRQGGTGGSKNIQYF. The CDR3, as DNA: TGTGCCAGCAGGCAAGGAGGGACAGGGGGGTCCAAAAACATTCAGTACTTC.